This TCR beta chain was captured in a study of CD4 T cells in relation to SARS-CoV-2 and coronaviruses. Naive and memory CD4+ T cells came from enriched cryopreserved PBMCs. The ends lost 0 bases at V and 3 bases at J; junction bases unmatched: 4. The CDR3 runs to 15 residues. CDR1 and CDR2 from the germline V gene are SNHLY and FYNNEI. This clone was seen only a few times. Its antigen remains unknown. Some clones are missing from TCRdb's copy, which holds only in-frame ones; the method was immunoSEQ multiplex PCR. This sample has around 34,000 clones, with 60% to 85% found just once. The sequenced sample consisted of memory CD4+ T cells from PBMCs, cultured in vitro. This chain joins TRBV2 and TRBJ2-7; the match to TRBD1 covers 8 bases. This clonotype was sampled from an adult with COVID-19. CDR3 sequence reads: CASSEAGQGYYEQYF. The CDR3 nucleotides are TGTGCCAGCAGTGAAGCTGGACAGGGTTACTACGAGCAGTACTTC.